This section outlines one T cell receptor (beta chain) sequence together with its context. Libraries were prepared by immunoSEQ multiplex PCR; TCRdb keeps only in-frame clonotypes and omits some of them. This sample has about 180,000 clones, with roughly 87% found just once. Germline V gene sequence: CDR1 SEHNR, CDR2 FQNEAQ (reference sequence). Trimming removed 5 bases from V and 2 bases from J; junction bases left unmatched: 12. This CDR3 is built from 17 residues. This entry belongs to a study of blood T cell repertoires in COVID-19. Study background: The study drew acute and convalescent COVID-19 samples from the United States, Italy and Spain.

Cohorts were determined from participant-reported clinical history. J is TRBJ2-7 and V is TRBV7-9; TRBD2 aligns across 10 bases. Sequenced sample: PBMCs or T cells enriched from blood (not recorded which). The receptor comes from a woman aged 40 to 50 with acute COVID-19. The CDR3 loop reads CASSPGTSVTMTYEQYF. CDR3 nucleotides: TGTGCCAGCAGCCCGGGGACTAGCGTGACGATGACCTACGAGCAGTACTTC.